This entry is about one TCR beta chain. Original methodology: Scientists estimated how many nucleated cells there were by amplifying reference gene primers. TCRdb's table, derived via immunoSEQ multiplex PCR, lists solely in-frame clones and lacks some. The V and J calls and the clone size are those of that table, but D and trimming were determined from the DNA. This table holds 200,000 to 250,000 clones, around 84% found once. The sample is drawn from a study of blood T cell repertoires in COVID-19. About the study: Spain, Italy and the United States supplied samples that represented acute and convalescent COVID-19. T cells, B-cell-depleted T cells, or PBMCs provided the cDNA or gDNA that served as material.

The sequence was collected from an elderly man with acute or convalescent COVID-19. The material sequenced was peripheral blood.

CDR3 sequence reads: CASSLGQAYGYTF. The CDR3 region has the DNA TGTGCCAGCAGTTTAGGTCAGGCTTATGGCTACACCTTC. The genes are TRBV12-3 or TRBV12-4 and TRBJ1-2; unclear D gene. The CDR3 length is 13 residues. V lost 1 base, J lost 5 bases, and 8 bases lay in between.